This TCR beta chain came from a study of blood T cell repertoires in COVID-19. Study information: Some COVID-19 samples were acute and others convalescent; all came from the United States, Italy and Spain. T cells, B-cell-depleted T cells, or PBMCs provided the cDNA or gDNA that served as material.

In the original workflow: Scientists estimated how many nucleated cells there were by amplifying reference gene primers. Libraries were prepared by immunoSEQ multiplex PCR; TCRdb keeps only in-frame clonotypes and omits some of them. The V and J calls and clone size were taken over from that table, and D and trimming were inferred from the DNA. The sample includes tens of thousands of clones, about 80% of them seen just once. The germline V gene encodes CDR1 SGDLS and CDR2 YYNGEE. With V trimmed by 4 bases and J by 7 bases, 3 bases remained unmatched. The CDR3 extends over 14 amino acids. Sequencing was performed on peripheral blood. The J gene is TRBJ1-6, the V gene TRBV9; TRBD1 matches 9 bases. The TCR comes from a man between 65 and 85 years old with active COVID-19. As DNA, the CDR3 is TGTGCCAGCAGCAAGACAGGGGGGAATTCACCCCTCCACTTT. Translated: CASSKTGGNSPLHF.